One sample yielded the 29 T cell receptor beta chains listed below, sequenced in a study of regulatory T cells in long-lasting Graves disease. Regarding time point: newly diagnosed GD, antithyroid drugs for less than 3 months. RNA from PBMCs was the source of the TCR library. HTBI primers from iRepertoire and Arm-PCR of CDR3 regions yielded the TCR beta libraries. TCRdb re-called the multiplex PCR reads through MiXCR, storing one row per CDR3 protein. The sample yields over 500,000 distinct CDR3 sequences, roughly 16% seen once. This sample also belongs to another study, concerning T cells in Graves' hyperthyroidism and ophthalmopathy.

The material was peripheral blood mononuclear cells (PBMCs), obtained at new diagnosis, from a patient treated with antithyroid drugs. The receptor set was obtained from a woman in her thirties with Graves disease.

This clonotype occurred many times. The chain combines TRBV12-3 or TRBV12-4 with TRBJ2-6; 7 bases are shared with TRBD1. This CDR3 is 19 amino acids long. V gave up 3 bases and J gave up 0 bases; unmatched junction bases: 11. As DNA, the CDR3 is TGTGCCAGCAGTTTTACCTTGGGACAGCGGAACTCTGGGGCCAACGTCCTGACTTTC. Its protein is CASSFTLGQRNSGANVLTF.

This clonotype was counted at least ten times. The rearrangement uses TRBV12-3 or TRBV12-4 and TRBJ1-5; no clear D. The ends were cut back, 3 bases at V and 7 bases at J, with 13 bases in the middle. This CDR3 has 14 amino acids. CDR3 sequence: CASSFGQSGQPQHF. As DNA, the CDR3 is TGTGCCAGCAGTTTTGGGCAGAGCGGACAGCCCCAGCATTTT.

Remarks on this clonotype: A clone one base away is much larger, so this may be a read error. The V gene is TRBV6-2 or TRBV6-3, the J gene TRBJ1-3, with a weak D call TRBD1 (5 bases). The CDR3 covers 14 residues. Trimming left V 9 bases short and J 0 bases short, with 12 bases between. CDR1 is MNHEY and CDR2 is SVGEGT in the germline V gene. CDR3: CASRMGRSGNTIYF. DNA of the CDR3: TGTGCCAGTCGAATGGGGCGCTCTGGAAACACCATATATTTT.

The chain joins TRBV18 to TRBJ2-5; TRBD2 matches at 7 bases. The CDR3 runs 16 residues. CDR1 is KGHSH and CDR2 is LQKENI in the germline V gene. The V segment lost 5 bases and the J segment 5 bases; nucleotides outside the gene matches: 14. DNA for the CDR3: TGTGCCAGCTCATCCAGGGTTGCGGGAGTAGTGGAGACCCAGTACTTC. As protein: CASSSRVAGVVETQYF.

This clonotype was counted at least ten times. V is TRBV20-1 and J is TRBJ2-1; no definite D call. Germline V lookup: CDR1 DFQATT, CDR2 SNEGSKA (reference sequence). V lost 6 bases to trimming and J lost 9 bases, with 15 bases between them. The CDR3 has 12 residues. The chain's CDR3 is CSAYLDSTEQFF. CDR3 nucleotide sequence: TGCAGTGCGTACCTGGATAGCACTGAGCAGTTCTTC.

The sample holds a few counts of this clonotype. This CDR3 is CAWRAGGFTGELFF. The CDR3 coding sequence is TGTGCCTGGAGAGCGGGAGGATTCACCGGGGAGCTGTTTTTT. The chain employs TRBV30 and TRBJ2-2, with 9 positions matching TRBD2. Germline V gene lookup returns CDR1 GTSNPN and CDR2 SVGIG (reference sequence). The V segment lost 3 bases and the J segment 4 bases; nucleotides outside the gene matches: 3. The CDR3 runs 14 residues.

V usage is TRBV19 and J usage is TRBJ2-2; maybe TRBD2 (6 bases). CDR3 length: 16 residues. V gave up 7 bases and J gave up 3 bases, with 18 bases separating them. The germline gives CDR1 LNHDA, CDR2 SQIVND (reference sequence). The CDR3 sequence is CASKGNLAAYTGELFF. The CDR3 DNA reads as TGTGCCAGTAAGGGGAATTTAGCGGCTTACACCGGGGAGCTGTTTTTT.

This clonotype was seen more than once but under ten times. J is TRBJ1-2 and V is TRBV20-1; maybe TRBD1 (6 bases). CDR3 length equals 13 residues. Per the germline V gene, CDR1 is DFQATT and CDR2 is SNEGSKA (reference sequence). V was shortened by 1 base and J by 6 bases, with 12 bases between the two germline ends. The CDR3: CSARVGQGNGYTF. CDR3 sequence (DNA): TGCAGTGCTAGAGTGGGCCAGGGGAATGGCTACACCTTC.

In its sample, this clonotype was seen many times. The chain combines TRBV7-2 with TRBJ2-1, with D possibly called TRBD1 or TRBD2 (6 bases each). This CDR3 spans 15 amino acids. Germline V gene sequence: CDR1 SGHTA, CDR2 FQGNSA. V was cut by 7 bases and J by 3 bases, with 16 bases left in between. CDR3 nucleotide sequence: TGTGCCAGCAACTTTAGAGGGGGGATCTACAATGAGCAGTTCTTC. It specifies CASNFRGGIYNEQFF.

The chain couples TRBV5-5 to TRBJ2-5, with D uncertain. The CDR3 has 13 amino acids. CDR1 and CDR2 (germline): SGHKS, YYEKEE (reference sequence). The V gene lost 7 bases and the J gene lost 0 bases, with 10 bases spanning the gap. This CDR3 is CASGIFHQETQYF. DNA of the CDR3: TGTGCCAGCGGTATCTTCCACCAAGAGACCCAGTACTTC.

This clonotype was found many times. The chain is built from TRBV20-1 and TRBJ1-6, with TRBD1 as a possible D gene (6 bases). There are 14 residues in the CDR3. V was trimmed by 2 bases and J by 10 bases, leaving 15 bases between them. CDR1 DFQATT and CDR2 SNEGSKA come from the germline V gene (reference sequence). This chain's CDR3 is CSARMRDTLSPLHF. The CDR3 region has the DNA TGCAGTGCTAGAATGCGGGACACTTTATCACCCCTCCACTTT.

At least ten counts were recorded for this clonotype. The rearrangement uses TRBV20-1 and TRBJ1-1; D remains unclear. Trimming removed 3 bases from V and 10 bases from J, with 21 bases in between. The germline V gene encodes CDR1 DFQATT and CDR2 SNEGSKA (reference sequence). There are 14 residues in the CDR3. The CDR3 spells CSASHRNAPLLAFF. In DNA, the CDR3 is TGCAGTGCTAGTCATCGGAACGCCCCTCTCCTAGCTTTCTTT.

The chain carries TRBV24-1 and TRBJ2-1, with D perhaps matching TRBD2 (6 bases). Germline-derived CDR1 and CDR2 are KGHDR and SFDVKD. The length of the CDR3 is 16 residues. The V end lost 3 bases, the J end lost 1 base, and 12 bases lay between the germline ends. CDR3 amino acids: CATSDPRGGSYNEQFF. CDR3 DNA sequence: TGTGCCACCAGTGATCCTCGAGGAGGGTCCTACAATGAGCAGTTCTTC.

The sample holds many counts of this clonotype. The gene calls are TRBV28 and TRBJ2-2; 9 positions agree with TRBD2. Per the germline V gene, CDR1 is MDHEN and CDR2 is SYDVKM. With 7 bases clipped from V and 1 base from J, the junction kept 7 bases outside the gene matches. The CDR3 consists of 16 residues. The CDR3 loop is CASMEIAGVNTGELFF. For the CDR3, the DNA is TGTGCCAGCATGGAGATAGCGGGAGTGAACACCGGGGAGCTGTTTTTT. Full variable domain (remainder filled in from reference TRBV28 and TRBJ2-2): DVKVTQSSRYLVKRTGEKVFLECVQDMDHENMFWYRQDPGLGLRLIYFSYDVKMKEKGDIPEGYSVSREKKERFSLILESASTNQTSMYLCASMEIAGVNTGELFFGEGSRLTVL.

The chain couples TRBV4-1 to TRBJ2-1; tentative D call: TRBD1 (7 bases). Germline V gene lookup returns CDR1 MGHRA and CDR2 YSYEKL. V dropped 0 bases and J dropped 3 bases, with 12 bases sitting between them. The CDR3 loop spans 16 amino acids. CDR3 sequence: CASSQDGGGRYNEQFF. DNA of the CDR3: TGCGCCAGCAGCCAAGATGGAGGGGGCCGCTACAATGAGCAGTTCTTC.

Details on this clonotype: A much larger clone differs from this one at a single base, so this may be a read error. The chain is built from TRBV7-8 and TRBJ1-5; D is unresolved. The CDR3 covers 15 residues. Germline assignment: CDR1 SGHVS and CDR2 FQNEAQ. Here the CDR3 DNA reads TGTGCCAGCAGCTCCACAAGTTATAGCAATCGGCCCCAGCATTTT. Protein product: CASSSTSYSNRPQHF.

This clonotype came up a few times. The rearrangement joins TRBV19 to TRBJ2-1, with TRBD2 identical over 9 bases. With V trimmed by 3 bases and J by 1 base, 4 bases remained unmatched. Germline V CDR1 and CDR2: LNHDA, SQIVND (reference sequence). This CDR3 region has 16 residues. The CDR3 DNA reads as TGTGCCAGTAGTATTCTAGCGGGAAGGTCCTACAATGAGCAGTTCTTC. This translates into CASSILAGRSYNEQFF.

This clonotype has at least ten counts. The V call is TRBV20-1, the J call TRBJ2-2; D is possibly TRBD1 or TRBD2 (7 bases each). Germline V gene lookup returns CDR1 DFQATT and CDR2 SNEGSKA (reference sequence). The CDR3 extends over 14 amino acids. Trimming left V 0 bases short and J 7 bases short, with 12 bases between. The CDR3 DNA follows: TGCAGTGCTAGAGACAGGGGGAGGGTCGGGGAGCTGTTTTTT. Encoded protein: CSARDRGRVGELFF.

In its sample, this clonotype was seen many times. CDR3 sequence (DNA): TGTGCCAGCAGCTTAGACCCTGGGTACACCATATATTTT. Encoded protein: CASSLDPGYTIYF. The chain carries TRBV7-9 and TRBJ1-3; D uncertain. The CDR3 has 13 residues. In germline, CDR1 is SEHNR, CDR2 FQNEAQ (reference sequence). Trimming took off 1 base at V and 8 bases at J, with 9 bases between the two ends. The full variable domain, its missing parts supplied by reference TRBV7-9 and TRBJ1-3, is DTGVSQNPRHKITKRGQNVTFRCDPISEHNRLYWYRQTLGQGPEFLTYFQNEAQLEKSRLLSDRFSAERPKGSFSTLEIQRTEQGDSAMYLCASSLDPGYTIYFGEGSWLTVV.

The chain combines TRBV5-1 with TRBJ2-5, with 11 nucleotides matching TRBD2. This CDR3 has 14 residues. The germline CDR1 and CDR2 sequences are SGHRS and YFSETQ. After removal of 9 bases from V and 3 bases from J, the junction contained 7 bases not matched to a gene. The CDR3 loop reads CATSGTSGKETQYF. CDR3 bases: TGCGCCACCTCCGGGACTAGCGGAAAAGAGACCCAGTACTTC.

This clonotype was recorded many times. The chain joins TRBV28 to TRBJ2-7, with TRBD1 identical over 8 bases. Germline lookup yields CDR1 MDHEN and CDR2 SYDVKM. V lost 3 bases and J lost 4; bases outside the gene matches: 8. The CDR3 length is 15 residues. The CDR3 DNA reads TGTGCCAGCAGTTTGGGACAGGTTGGGACTTACGAGCAGTACTTC. As protein: CASSLGQVGTYEQYF.

The J gene is TRBJ2-1, the V gene TRBV6-5, with D perhaps matching TRBD2 (6 bases). V was trimmed by 2 bases and J by 6 bases, leaving 11 bases between them. The CDR3 runs 14 residues. The germline gives CDR1 MNHEY, CDR2 SVGAGI. CDR3 residues: CASSYGTARNEQFF. In DNA form, the CDR3 reads TGTGCCAGCAGTTACGGGACTGCCCGCAATGAGCAGTTCTTC.

Note on this clonotype: A read error may explain this, as a much larger clone is one base away. The chain is built from TRBV20-1 and TRBJ2-1, with 10 bases lining up with TRBD2. The CDR3 sequence is 15 residues long. Germline loops: CDR1 DFQATT, CDR2 SNEGSKA (reference sequence). The V and J ends lost 5 bases and 7 bases, in that order; junction bases with no gene match: 11. The CDR3 DNA reads TGCAGTGCTGCTCTAGCGGGAGTCACGACTAATGAGCAGTTCTTC. This gives the protein CSAALAGVTTNEQFF.

In this sample, this clonotype turned up a few times. This rearrangement joins TRBV19 to TRBJ2-1; D might be TRBD1 (7 bases). Trimming pared 6 bases from V and 2 bases from J, leaving 17 bases between. The CDR3 runs to 16 residues. Germline CDR1 reads LNHDA; CDR2 reads SQIVND (reference sequence). The CDR3 loop reads CASRAQGGRTYNEQFF. DNA for the CDR3: TGTGCCAGTAGGGCGCAGGGGGGCAGGACCTACAATGAGCAGTTCTTC. Full variable domain (rest looked up from reference TRBV19 and TRBJ2-1): DGGITQSPKYLFRKEGQNVTLSCEQNLNHDAMYWYRQDPGQGLRLIYYSQIVNDFQKGDIAEGYSVSREKKESFPLTVTSAQKNPTAFYLCASRAQGGRTYNEQFFGPGTRLTVL.

This clonotype was detected ten times or more. This chain uses TRBV6-1 with TRBJ2-1; 12 bases are shared with TRBD2. The V gene's germline CDR1 is MNHNS and CDR2 SASEGT. Trimming took 11 bases from V and 7 from J; bases not matched to a gene: 9. CDR3 length: 14 amino acids. CDR3 in DNA: TGTGCCGGTACGACTAGCGGGAGAGGAAATGAGCAGTTCTTC. Translated, it gives CAGTTSGRGNEQFF.

A few counts support this clonotype. V gene TRBV6-5 combines with J gene TRBJ1-1, with D maybe TRBD1 (5 bases). The CDR3 runs to 14 residues. Trimming stripped 2 bases from V and 2 bases from J, with 9 bases between. Germline values: CDR1 MNHEY, CDR2 SVGAGI. The CDR3 sequence: CASSYPGGNTEAFF. Written as DNA, the CDR3 is TGTGCCAGCAGTTACCCGGGGGGAAACACTGAAGCTTTCTTT.

This clonotype was counted a few times. The J gene is TRBJ1-2, the V gene TRBV5-6; D perhaps matches TRBD1 (5 bases). This CDR3 contains 17 residues. Germline V CDR1 and CDR2: SGHDT, YYEEEE. Deletions cut 3 bases from V and 7 bases from J, with 25 bases between. The CDR3 DNA reads as TGTGCCAGCAGCTGGGTCGAGTTACGGGGCCTCCCCTTTGGCTACACCTTC. It encodes CASSWVELRGLPFGYTF.

This clonotype was seen ten or more times. The rearrangement links TRBV3-1 to TRBJ2-5; D might be TRBD2 (6 bases). The CDR3 sequence is 13 residues long. Germline V gene lookup returns CDR1 LGHDT and CDR2 YNNKEL (reference sequence). The V end was cut by 7 bases, the J end by 3 bases, with 12 bases between. This CDR3 is CASTTWGEETQYF. The CDR3 DNA sequence: TGTGCCAGCACCACCTGGGGGGAAGAGACCCAGTACTTC.

This clonotype occurred a few times. The rearrangement links TRBV30 to TRBJ2-5; the D call may be TRBD1 or TRBD2 (7 bases each). Trimming removed 3 bases at V and 5 bases at J, with 10 bases between. This CDR3 region has 12 residues. The germline V gene has CDR1 GTSNPN and CDR2 SVGIG (reference sequence). CDR3 in amino acids: CAWSQGGETQYF. The DNA of the CDR3 is TGTGCCTGGAGCCAGGGGGGGGAGACCCAGTACTTC.